A single sample gave rise to the 27 T cell receptor beta chains below, sequenced in a study of metastatic and nonmetastatic thyroid tumors. TCRdb re-analyzed the PCR reads through MiXCR. Of roughly 46,000 clones detected, approximately 24% appear once; the ten largest clones hold around 3.6%. Every patient was untreated before thyroid surgery. Sequencing used blood. The receptors come from a male donor with papillary thyroid cancer or a benign thyroid nodule (not recorded which). Some clones in this sample may be carry-over from other donors' samples.

This clone came up a few times. The chain links TRBV6-2 or TRBV6-3 to TRBJ2-7; weak D call: TRBD1 (5 bases). Germline CDR1 and CDR2: MNHEY and SVGEGT. The CDR3 covers 14 residues. V lost 3 bases and J lost 1, with 10 bases in between. This CDR3 reads CASSYRAGSYEQYF. DNA for the CDR3: TGTGCCAGCAGTTATCGAGCAGGGTCCTACGAGCAGTACTTC.

This chain joins TRBV5-1 and TRBJ2-7; D not certain. Trimming shortened V by 1 base and J by 8 bases, and 16 bases separated the two germline ends. CDR3 length equals 14 residues. The germline V gene has CDR1 SGHRS and CDR2 YFSETQ. The CDR3 DNA sequence: TGCGCCAGCAGCTTGTATGTGGCGGCGGACCAGCAGTACTTC. Translated, it gives CASSLYVAADQQYF. Drawing the rest from reference TRBV5-1 and TRBJ2-7, the complete variable domain is KAGVTQTPRYLIKTRGQQVTLSCSPISGHRSVSWYQQTPGQGLQFLFEYFSETQRNKGNFPGRFSGRQFSNSRSEMNVSTLELGDSALYLCASSLYVAADQQYFGPGTRLTVT.

The rearrangement joins TRBV27 to TRBJ1-2; 10 bases agree with TRBD1. The germline CDR1 and CDR2 sequences are MNHEY and SMNVEV (reference sequence). J lost 2 bases, V lost 8 bases, and 8 bases had no gene match. The CDR3 extends over 15 amino acids. The CDR3 sequence: CASGGQGRPNYGYTF. The CDR3 DNA sequence: TGTGCCAGCGGGGGACAGGGGCGTCCCAACTATGGCTACACCTTC.

The chain carries TRBV6-5 and TRBJ2-6; no firm D call. The V end was cut by 0 bases, the J end by 2 bases, with 8 bases between. This CDR3 comprises 16 residues. Germline-derived CDR1 and CDR2 are MNHEY and SVGAGI. The CDR3, as DNA: TGTGCCAGCAGTTACTCGAAAGTCACTGGGGCCAACGTCCTGACTTTC. This codes for CASSYSKVTGANVLTF.

This clone was observed at least ten times. This chain links TRBV28 with TRBJ2-7; no reliable D call. Germline V gives CDR1 MDHEN, CDR2 SYDVKM. The CDR3 spans 14 residues. V shed 6 bases and J shed 3 bases, with 15 bases lying between them. The CDR3 nucleotides read TGTGCCAGCAGCTCCCCTAGTGACTTCTACGAGCAGTACTTC. Protein sequence: CASSSPSDFYEQYF.

The chain is built from TRBV27 and TRBJ1-4; D perhaps matches TRBD1 (6 bases). This CDR3 contains 15 residues. Germline assignment: CDR1 MNHEY and CDR2 SMNVEV (reference sequence). V was cut by 4 bases and J by 3 bases, with 12 bases left in between. The CDR3 is CASSSDRLANEKLFF. The DNA for the CDR3 is TGTGCCAGCAGTTCTGACAGGCTAGCTAATGAAAAACTGTTTTTT. Complete variable domain (other parts from reference TRBV27 and TRBJ1-4): EAQVTQNPRYLITVTGKKLTVTCSQNMNHEYMSWYRQDPGLGLRQIYYSMNVEVTDKGDVPEGYKVSRKEKRNFPLILESPSPNQTSLYFCASSSDRLANEKLFFGSGTQLSVL.

This clone has a count of ten or more. The rearrangement uses TRBV29-1 and TRBJ2-5, with D perhaps matching TRBD1 or TRBD2 (6 bases each). The germline gives CDR1 SQVTM, CDR2 ANQGSEA. This CDR3 has 15 residues. Trimming removed 6 bases from V and 4 bases from J, with 21 bases in between. CDR3 protein: CSVVLGGATLETQYF. The DNA for the CDR3 is TGCAGCGTCGTCCTCGGGGGCGCAACTCTAGAGACCCAGTACTTC.

This clone showed up just once. The V gene is TRBV9, the J gene TRBJ1-1; unclear D gene. There are 14 residues in the CDR3. Trimming left V 0 bases short and J 2 bases short, with 8 bases between. Germline values: CDR1 SGDLS, CDR2 YYNGEE. This chain's CDR3 is CASSVAGSNTEAFF. The DNA for the CDR3 is TGTGCCAGCAGCGTAGCCGGCAGTAACACTGAAGCTTTCTTT.

This clone showed up many times. A read error is possible here, since a much larger clone lies one base away. CDR3 in amino acids: CASSDSYEQCF. CDR3 DNA sequence: TGCGCCAGCAGCGACTCCTACGAGCAGTGCTTC. This rearrangement joins TRBV5-1 to TRBJ2-7; the D is unclear. This CDR3 has 11 residues. Germline V gene data show CDR1 as SGHRS and CDR2 as YFSETQ.

This clone has at least ten counts. This chain uses TRBV12-3 or TRBV12-4 with TRBJ2-1, with D possibly TRBD2 on 6 matching bases. V was shortened by 6 bases and J by 9 bases, with 18 bases between the two germline ends. The CDR3 has 14 residues. CDR3 region: CASRSRDSNGEQFF. The CDR3 region has the DNA TGTGCCAGCAGGTCCCGGGACTCGAACGGTGAGCAGTTCTTC.

In this sample, this clone is medium-sized. The CDR3 is CASSPDLVAQFF. CDR3 DNA sequence: TGTGCCAGCTCACCGGACCTGGTGGCGCAGTTCTTC. The chain links TRBV18 to TRBJ2-1; D not resolved. Germline-derived CDR1 and CDR2 are KGHSH and LQKENI. This CDR3 is 12 amino acids long. V lost 3 bases, J lost 12 bases, and 12 bases lay in between.

The chain links TRBV6-1 to TRBJ1-2, with D possibly being TRBD1 (5 bases). V lost 6 bases, J lost 0 bases, and 8 bases lay in between. The germline CDR1 and CDR2 sequences are MNHNS and SASEGT. The CDR3 extends over 13 amino acids. As DNA, the CDR3 is TGTGCCAGCAGCCCGGGACCTAACTATGGCTACACCTTC. Translating it yields CASSPGPNYGYTF.

This clone was detected ten times or more. The same CDR3 is also encoded by other DNA sequences in this sample. This chain joins TRBV5-8 and TRBJ2-7; D may be TRBD1 (7 bases). The CDR3 sequence is 12 residues long. Germline loops: CDR1 SGHTS, CDR2 YDEGEE. V was pared by 6 bases and J by 4 bases, with 11 bases between. This CDR3 reads CASMAGGYEQYF. CDR3 bases: TGTGCCAGCATGGCAGGGGGGTACGAGCAGTACTTC.

Many counts were recorded for this clone. V and J are TRBV5-6 and TRBJ2-7; D might be TRBD2 (5 bases). Trimming stripped 6 bases from V and 2 bases from J, with 18 bases between. The CDR3 spans 15 residues. Per the germline V gene, CDR1 is SGHDT and CDR2 is YYEEEE. In nucleotides, the CDR3 is TGTGCCAGCACCAATGCGGGTGGCGGAACCTACGAGCAGTACTTC. It codes for CASTNAGGGTYEQYF.

The chain employs TRBV7-2 and TRBJ1-2; D is ambiguous. With 3 bases removed from V and 6 bases from J, the gap between germline ends came to 11 bases. This CDR3 comprises 13 residues. The germline CDR1 and CDR2 sequences are SGHTA and FQGNSA. CDR3 coding DNA: TGTGCCAGCAGCTTCGCGGCGTTTGATGGCTACACCTTC. This encodes CASSFAAFDGYTF.

Ten or more counts support this clone. J is TRBJ2-1 and V is TRBV15, with 9 bases lining up with TRBD2. The J segment lost 1 base and the V segment lost 5 bases, leaving 15 bases of the junction unmatched. The length of the CDR3 is 19 residues. In germline, CDR1 is LNHNV, CDR2 YYDKDF (reference sequence). As DNA, the CDR3 is TGTGCCACCAGCGATACGGGACTAGCTCTCGTAGGGTCCTACAATGAGCAGTTCTTC. Its translation is CATSDTGLALVGSYNEQFF.

This clone has a count of ten or more. V usage is TRBV12-3 or TRBV12-4 and J usage is TRBJ2-1; 7 positions agree with TRBD2. The CDR3 covers 15 residues. V lost 4 bases, J lost 8 bases, and 11 bases stayed unmatched. The CDR3 loop reads CASSSSGTGVDEQFF. In nucleotides, the CDR3 is TGTGCCAGCAGTTCGAGCGGGACCGGAGTGGATGAGCAGTTCTTC.

There are many counts of this clone. V usage is TRBV5-1 and J usage is TRBJ2-1; 14 nucleotides line up with TRBD2. The CDR3 extends over 15 amino acids. CDR1 is SGHRS and CDR2 is YFSETQ in the germline V gene. The V segment lost 4 bases and the J segment 6 bases; nucleotides outside the gene matches: 3. CDR3 protein: CASSPGTSGSNEQFF. In nucleotides, the CDR3 is TGCGCCAGCAGCCCCGGGACTAGCGGGAGCAATGAGCAGTTCTTC.

By proportion, this clone is large (0.1 to 1%). The rearrangement links TRBV12-3 or TRBV12-4 to TRBJ1-2; D unresolved. The length of the CDR3 is 13 residues. The germline V and J ends were trimmed by 1 base and 7 bases, with 10 bases remaining between them. Here the CDR3 DNA reads TGTGCCAGCAGTTTAGACTGGAGTAGTGGCTACACCTTC. Translation: CASSLDWSSGYTF.

V and J are TRBV7-6 and TRBJ1-1; D remains ambiguous. Deletions cut 1 base from V and 7 bases from J, with 10 bases between. The CDR3 loop spans 13 amino acids. Germline-derived CDR1 and CDR2 are SGHVS and FNYEAQ. The CDR3 DNA reads as TGTGCCAGCAGCTTAGTGTTGCCGAGTGAAGCTTTCTTT. It translates to CASSLVLPSEAFF.

Regarding this clone: The junction departs from germline at one end; a sequencing error may be responsible. J is TRBJ2-2 and V is TRBV7-7, with 7 bases that match TRBD1. The CDR3 runs to 14 residues. Germline V gene data show CDR1 as SSHAT and CDR2 as FNYEAQ (reference sequence). DNA for the CDR3: TGTGCTAGCAGCTTACAGGGGTACACCGGGGAGCTGTTTTTT. Amino acid sequence: CASSLQGYTGELFF. Drawing the rest from reference TRBV7-7 and TRBJ2-2, the complete variable domain is GAGVSQSPRYKVTKRGQDVTLRCDPISSHATLYWYQQALGQGPEFLTYFNYEAQPDKSGLPSDRFSAERPEGSISTLTIQRTEQRDSAMYRCASSLQGYTGELFFGEGSRLTVL.

This clone occurred a few times. This may stem from a read error, because a much larger clone lies one nucleotide away. J is TRBJ1-6 and V is TRBV9; possible D gene TRBD1, 5 bases. V was shortened by 2 bases and J by 8 bases, with 17 bases between the two germline ends. This CDR3 is 16 amino acids long. CDR1 is SGDLS, CDR2 YYNGEE, per germline. CDR3 amino acids: CASSVGGARVDSPLHF. For the CDR3, the DNA is TGTGCCAGCAGCGTCGGGGGAGCCCGAGTGGATTCACCCCTCCACTTT.

There are many counts of this clone. This chain connects TRBV9 to TRBJ2-7, with D possibly TRBD2 on 6 matching bases. This CDR3 is 14 amino acids long. Germline-derived CDR1 and CDR2 are SGDLS and YYNGEE. The ends were cut back, 2 bases at V and 6 bases at J, with 15 bases in the middle. CDR3: CASSVGGTASEQYF. CDR3 DNA: TGTGCCAGCAGCGTTGGGGGGACCGCCTCCGAGCAGTACTTC.

This clone was seen at least ten times. CDR3 residues: CASSLASGYNEQFF. In DNA form, the CDR3 reads TGTGCCAGCAGCTTAGCTTCCGGGTACAATGAGCAGTTCTTC. The chain is built from TRBV7-9 and TRBJ2-1; no clear D gene. Germline V gene sequence: CDR1 SEHNR, CDR2 FQNEAQ (reference sequence). The ends were cut back, 0 bases at V and 4 bases at J, with 7 bases in the middle. CDR3 length: 14 residues.

This clone was seen ten or more times. V usage is TRBV9 and J usage is TRBJ2-1, with 9 bases lining up with TRBD1. V gave up 3 bases and J gave up 2 bases; unmatched junction bases: 12. The germline gives CDR1 SGDLS, CDR2 YYNGEE. The CDR3 has 18 amino acids. For the CDR3, the DNA is TGTGCCAGCAGCGCTACGGGACAGGGAGCGGTGCCCTACAATGAGCAGTTCTTC. Protein: CASSATGQGAVPYNEQFF.

This clone was found many times. This chain links TRBV19 with TRBJ2-2, with D possibly matching TRBD1 (5 bases). CDR1 and CDR2 (germline): LNHDA, SQIVND (reference sequence). V lost 7 bases to trimming and J lost 0 bases, with 18 bases between them. CDR3 length: 17 residues. The CDR3 DNA reads TGTGCCAGTACCACGCCCCCAGGGCGAGCGAACACCGGGGAGCTGTTTTTT. This codes for CASTTPPGRANTGELFF. Together with reference TRBV19 and TRBJ2-2, the CDR3 gives the full variable domain: DGGITQSPKYLFRKEGQNVTLSCEQNLNHDAMYWYRQDPGQGLRLIYYSQIVNDFQKGDIAEGYSVSREKKESFPLTVTSAQKNPTAFYLCASTTPPGRANTGELFFGEGSRLTVL.

This chain joins TRBV6-1 and TRBJ1-1; D is unresolved. With 5 bases removed from V and 6 bases from J, the gap between germline ends came to 16 bases. The CDR3 extends over 14 amino acids. Germline V gene data show CDR1 as MNHNS and CDR2 as SASEGT. This CDR3 reads CASSPHLSYAEAFF. CDR3 coding DNA: TGTGCCAGCAGTCCTCACCTAAGTTACGCTGAAGCTTTCTTT.